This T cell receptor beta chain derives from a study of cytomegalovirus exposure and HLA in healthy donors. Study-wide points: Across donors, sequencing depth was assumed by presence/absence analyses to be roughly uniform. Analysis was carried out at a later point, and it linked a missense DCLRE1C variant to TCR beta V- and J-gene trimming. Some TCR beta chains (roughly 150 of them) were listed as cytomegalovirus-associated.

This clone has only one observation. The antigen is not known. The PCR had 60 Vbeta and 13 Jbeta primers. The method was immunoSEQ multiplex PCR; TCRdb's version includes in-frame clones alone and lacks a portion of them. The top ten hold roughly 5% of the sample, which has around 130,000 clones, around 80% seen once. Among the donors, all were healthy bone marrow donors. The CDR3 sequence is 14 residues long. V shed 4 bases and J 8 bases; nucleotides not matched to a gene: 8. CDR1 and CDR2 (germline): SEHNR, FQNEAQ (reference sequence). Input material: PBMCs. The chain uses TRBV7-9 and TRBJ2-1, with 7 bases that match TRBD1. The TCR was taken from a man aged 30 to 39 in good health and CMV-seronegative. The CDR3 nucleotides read TGTGCCAGCAGCTCTAGAAGGGGGCCTTATGAGCAGTTCTTC. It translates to CASSSRRGPYEQFF.